This TCR beta chain originates from a study of T cells after yellow fever vaccination. The CDR3 runs 12 residues. CDR1 SGHAT and CDR2 FQNNGV come from the germline V gene. Deletions cut 1 base from V and 12 bases from J, with 12 bases between. TCRdb reanalysed the 5' RACE reads using MiXCR and keeps one entry per CDR3 protein. The table has approximately 150,000 distinct CDR3 sequences, roughly 8.8% seen once. Sequenced material: CD8+ T cells sorted from PBMCs, taken 45 days after the yellow fever booster vaccination. The J gene is TRBJ1-2, the V gene TRBV11-2; D is uncertain. This receptor was obtained from a man aged 18 to 29 who received the YFV17D yellow fever vaccine. CDR3 nucleotide sequence: TGTGCCAGCAGCTTAGCGGGCGTGTTCCACACCTTC. Its protein product is CASSLAGVFHTF.